A single TCR beta chain is shown here with its context. This specimen belongs to a study of blood T cell repertoires in COVID-19. Measured with immunoSEQ multiplex PCR; TCRdb has only the in-frame clones, and not every one. The repertoire has under 500,000 clones, 70% to 90% of them found once; the top ten carry nearly 2%. There are 16 residues in the CDR3. V trimming: 1 base; J trimming: 8 bases; junction bases outside the gene matches: 7. From germline, CDR1 is MNHNS and CDR2 SASEGT. The TCR comes from a woman aged 18 to 35 with acute COVID-19. Sample: PBMCs or T cells enriched from blood (not recorded which). This chain links TRBV6-1 with TRBJ2-1; 11 nucleotides match TRBD2. The CDR3 loop is CASSEGLAGGGYEQFF. The DNA for the CDR3 is TGTGCCAGCAGTGAAGGTCTAGCGGGAGGAGGATATGAGCAGTTCTTC.